This TCR beta chain was obtained from a study of T cells in Graves' hyperthyroidism and ophthalmopathy. Study-level points and caveats: Most clonotypes that expanded in the thyroid above 0.001 also showed up in blood.

Hyperthyroidism had been newly diagnosed in patients aged 18 to 65, and its duration was under 2 months. Trimming took 5 bases from V and 7 from J, leaving 7 bases between them. Looked up from germline, CDR1 is SGHRS and CDR2 is YFSETQ. This CDR3 has 11 residues. This clonotype was seen ten or more times. Its specificity is not known. RNA transcripts gave rise to amplified TCR beta CDR3 regions. First-round RT-PCR targeting the TCR CDR3 was performed with the HTBI primer set. MiXCR was run by TCRdb on the multiplex PCR reads, yielding one entry per CDR3 protein. The data hold about 290,000 distinct CDR3 sequences, with roughly 15% observed a single time.

The chain employs TRBV5-1 and TRBJ2-1; D perhaps matches TRBD2 (6 bases). What was sequenced was blood. This clonotype originated in a man aged 25 to 40 with Graves' hyperthyroidism. This chain's CDR3 is CASRLANEQFF. CDR3 nucleotides: TGCGCCAGCAGACTAGCAAATGAGCAGTTCTTC.